Sequencing of this TCR beta chain was carried out in a study of cytomegalovirus exposure and HLA in healthy donors. Study context: The use of the same platform for the 130 or so validation repertoires and the approximately 670 first-cohort repertoires was reported by a later analysis. Notes on the study in general: The classifier reportedly diagnosed cytomegalovirus status with high specificity and sensitivity. Rare TCR sequences predominated, though certain public TCRs were found in many donors. In vitro experiments confirmed that three CMV-associated chains were specific for CMV antigens.

Turning to this clone: Its antigen is not known.

TCRdb's copy holds only in-frame clones and misses some; the assay was immunoSEQ multiplex PCR. The sample lists some 140,000 clones, 70% to 90% occurring once. The CDR3 is 13 residues long. Looked up from germline, CDR1 is SGHTA and CDR2 is FQGNSA. V gave up 6 bases and J gave up 3 bases, with 10 bases separating them. The chain uses TRBV7-2 and TRBJ2-3; the D gene is possibly TRBD1 (6 bases). The receptor's source is a man younger than 30 in good health and CMV-seronegative. Sequenced sample: PBMCs. In nucleotides, the CDR3 is TGTGCCAGCAGTAGGGACACGACAGATACGCAGTATTTT. Translation gives CASSRDTTDTQYF.